A single sample gave rise to the 18 T cell receptor beta chains below, sequenced in a study of blood T cell repertoires in COVID-19. Libraries were prepared by immunoSEQ multiplex PCR; TCRdb keeps only in-frame clonotypes and omits some of them. This table holds just over 300,000 clones, approximately 85% found once. What was sequenced was PBMCs or T cells enriched from blood (not recorded which). Source of these receptors: a man aged 25 to 40 who had recovered from COVID-19.

To note about this clone: This CDR3 is also generated by other DNA sequences in the sample. The V gene is TRBV11-1, the J gene TRBJ1-2, with 12 nucleotides matching TRBD1. The germline CDR1 and CDR2 sequences are SGHAT and FQDESV (reference sequence). V lost 4 bases, J lost 5 bases, and 2 bases stayed unmatched. This CDR3 region has 14 residues. CDR3 nucleotides: TGTGCCAGCAGCTGGGGACAGGGGGCGTATGGCTACACCTTC. Encoded protein: CASSWGQGAYGYTF.

J is TRBJ2-2 and V is TRBV5-4, with D possibly being TRBD1 (6 bases). Germline V gene data show CDR1 as SGHNT and CDR2 as YYREEE (reference sequence). The ends were cut back, 3 bases at V and 6 bases at J, with 6 bases in the middle. The CDR3 is 12 amino acids. The CDR3 DNA reads TGTGCCAGCAGCTACAGGGCCGGGGAGCTGTTTTTT. This translates into CASSYRAGELFF.

The chain links TRBV18 to TRBJ2-2; D is perhaps TRBD2 (7 bases). From germline, CDR1 is KGHSH and CDR2 LQKENI. The ends were cut back, 2 bases at V and 0 bases at J, with 22 bases in the middle. This CDR3 has 20 amino acids. The CDR3 DNA reads as TGTGCCAGCTCACCAACGACCCCCGATCGGGGGGCCCCGAACACCGGGGAGCTGTTTTTT. Its protein is CASSPTTPDRGAPNTGELFF.

The chain employs TRBV2 and TRBJ1-2; 10 nucleotides agree with TRBD1. V lost 7 bases, J lost 6 bases, and 11 bases stayed unmatched. The CDR3 has 15 residues. Germline assignment: CDR1 SNHLY and CDR2 FYNNEI. CDR3 amino acids: CASTRSRDRGDGYTF. CDR3 in DNA: TGTGCCAGCACCAGGTCCCGGGACAGGGGTGATGGCTACACCTTC.

J is TRBJ1-3 and V is TRBV4-1, with D hard to call. CDR1 is MGHRA, CDR2 YSYEKL, per germline. The CDR3 contains 16 residues. Trimming removed 4 bases at V and 4 bases at J, with 17 bases between. CDR3 in DNA: TGCGCCAGCAGCCTCGGACGAAGGACTCGGGGAAACACCATATATTTT. Translating gives CASSLGRRTRGNTIYF.

The rearrangement joins TRBV3-1 (or the pseudogene TRBV3-2) to TRBJ2-5, with 7 bases that match TRBD1. This CDR3 is 15 amino acids long. Germline CDR1 is LGHDT and CDR2 is YNNKEL (reference sequence). With 1 base clipped from V and 0 bases from J, the junction kept 2 bases outside the gene matches. The CDR3 DNA reads TGTGCCAGCAGCCAAGCTGGGACAGACCAAGAGACCCAGTACTTC. It yields the protein CASSQAGTDQETQYF.

This clone appeared once. This chain links TRBV20-1 with TRBJ2-1, with 10 positions matching TRBD2. The CDR3 is 18 residues long. After removal of 3 bases from V and 4 bases from J, the junction contained 15 bases not matched to a gene. CDR1 and CDR2 (germline): DFQATT, SNEGSKA (reference sequence). The CDR3 spells CSASGRTSGASDYNEQFF. In DNA, the CDR3 is TGCAGTGCTAGTGGAAGAACTAGCGGGGCTTCCGATTACAATGAGCAGTTCTTC.

The chain employs TRBV20-1 and TRBJ1-1, with D possibly being TRBD1 (5 bases). Trimming pared 3 bases from V and 1 base from J, leaving 12 bases between. Germline CDR1 is DFQATT and CDR2 is SNEGSKA (reference sequence). The CDR3 length is 14 residues. For the CDR3, the DNA is TGCAGTGCTAGTGTGTGGGGCCGGAACACTGAAGCTTTCTTT. As protein: CSASVWGRNTEAFF.

A single count supports this clone. This chain connects TRBV7-9 to TRBJ2-1; TRBD2 matches at 13 bases. This CDR3 is 14 amino acids long. J was trimmed by 14 bases and V by 5 bases; bases with no gene match: 9. The germline V gene encodes CDR1 SEHNR and CDR2 FQNEAQ (reference sequence). CDR3 nucleotide sequence: TGTGCCAGCAGCCCGGGACTAGCGGGACCGGATGAGTTCTTC. This translates into CASSPGLAGPDEFF. Supplemented by reference TRBV7-9 and TRBJ2-1, the full variable domain reads DTGVSQNPRHKITKRGQNVTFRCDPISEHNRLYWYRQTLGQGPEFLTYFQNEAQLEKSRLLSDRFSAERPKGSFSTLEIQRTEQGDSAMYLCASSPGLAGPDEFFGPGTRLTVL.

The chain employs TRBV20-1 and TRBJ1-2; 9 nucleotides match TRBD1. With 7 bases clipped from V and 8 bases from J, the junction kept 5 bases outside the gene matches. Germline assignment: CDR1 DFQATT and CDR2 SNEGSKA (reference sequence). The CDR3 consists of 11 residues. CDR3 in DNA: TGCAGTGGGGACAGGGAGGGCGGCTACACCTTC. Protein: CSGDREGGYTF.

The J gene is TRBJ2-1, the V gene TRBV7-8; 12 nucleotides line up with TRBD2. This CDR3 contains 15 residues. The V gene's germline CDR1 is SGHVS and CDR2 FQNEAQ. Trimming removed 5 bases from V and 6 bases from J; junction bases left unmatched: 5. In nucleotides, the CDR3 is TGTGCCAGCAGCCTACTAGCGGGGGGCTTCAATGAGCAGTTCTTC. This sequence encodes CASSLLAGGFNEQFF.

The chain recombines TRBV9 with TRBJ1-2; no definite D call. With 0 bases removed from V and 5 bases from J, the gap between germline ends came to 14 bases. CDR3 length: 15 residues. Germline-derived CDR1 and CDR2 are SGDLS and YYNGEE. In nucleotides, the CDR3 is TGTGCCAGCAGCGTAGCTCACGGGGATCGATATGGCTACACCTTC. Translation: CASSVAHGDRYGYTF. Full variable domain (missing parts from reference TRBV9 and TRBJ1-2): DSGVTQTPKHLITATGQRVTLRCSPRSGDLSVYWYQQSLDQGLQFLIQYYNGEERAKGNILERFSAQQFPDLHSELNLSSLELGDSALYFCASSVAHGDRYGYTFGSGTRLTVV.

V gene TRBV19 combines with J gene TRBJ1-2; TRBD1 agrees at 7 bases. This CDR3 contains 14 residues. Losses at the gene ends were 5 bases for V and 0 bases for J; bases not matched to a gene: 3. Germline V gives CDR1 LNHDA, CDR2 SQIVND (reference sequence). CDR3 bases: TGTGCCAGTAGTTGGACAGGATCTAACTATGGCTACACCTTC. This sequence encodes CASSWTGSNYGYTF.

This sequence joins TRBV6-5 and TRBJ1-2, with D possibly matching TRBD1 (6 bases). Germline CDR1 reads MNHEY; CDR2 reads SVGAGI. The V end lost 5 bases, the J end lost 3 bases, and 16 bases lay between the germline ends. The CDR3 totals 15 residues. CDR3 protein: CASSPEKGGYYGYTF. The DNA for the CDR3 is TGTGCCAGCAGTCCCGAGAAGGGGGGGTACTATGGCTACACCTTC.

The rearrangement joins TRBV29-1 to TRBJ2-7; a weak D match, TRBD1 (5 bases). V was shortened by 4 bases and J by 6 bases, with 13 bases between the two germline ends. The CDR3 loop spans 12 amino acids. The V gene's germline CDR1 is SQVTM and CDR2 ANQGSEA. This CDR3 reads CSVAVGRGEQYF. DNA of the CDR3: TGCAGCGTTGCTGTTGGAAGGGGCGAGCAGTACTTC.

V gene TRBV7-9 combines with J gene TRBJ2-7; possible D gene TRBD2, 5 bases. Looked up from germline, CDR1 is SEHNR and CDR2 is FQNEAQ (reference sequence). This CDR3 spans 16 amino acids. V dropped 3 bases and J dropped 0 bases, with 15 bases sitting between them. CDR3 protein: CASSLSGSESSYEQYF. Written as DNA, the CDR3 is TGTGCCAGCAGCTTGAGCGGAAGCGAGAGCTCCTACGAGCAGTACTTC. Drawing the rest from reference TRBV7-9 and TRBJ2-7, the complete variable domain is DTGVSQNPRHKITKRGQNVTFRCDPISEHNRLYWYRQTLGQGPEFLTYFQNEAQLEKSRLLSDRFSAERPKGSFSTLEIQRTEQGDSAMYLCASSLSGSESSYEQYFGPGTRLTVT.

The chain has TRBV30 and TRBJ1-5, with 7 positions matching TRBD1. With 0 bases clipped from V and 7 bases from J, the junction kept 15 bases outside the gene matches. This CDR3 contains 17 residues. Germline lookup yields CDR1 GTSNPN and CDR2 SVGIG (reference sequence). CDR3: CAWSVGWQEGGGQPQHF. CDR3 bases: TGTGCCTGGAGTGTAGGTTGGCAGGAAGGGGGCGGGCAGCCCCAGCATTTT.

In this sample, this clone turned up once. The rearrangement uses TRBV6-5 and TRBJ1-2; D may be TRBD1 (6 bases). Germline CDR1 and CDR2: MNHEY and SVGAGI. Deletions cut 3 bases from V and 5 bases from J, with 16 bases between. The length of the CDR3 is 15 residues. The CDR3 sequence: CASSYRARGSYGYTF. CDR3 sequence (DNA): TGTGCCAGCAGTTATAGGGCCAGGGGCTCGTATGGCTACACCTTC.